This TCR beta chain was recovered during a study of blood T cell repertoires in COVID-19. At the level of the study: The cDNA or gDNA used as material had been derived from T cells, B-cell-depleted T cells, or PBMCs.

Looked up from germline, CDR1 is LGHDT and CDR2 is YNNKEL (reference sequence). Trimming removed 5 bases at V and 1 base at J, with 13 bases between. This CDR3 is 15 amino acids long. The assay was immunoSEQ multiplex PCR, and TCRdb's table has in-frame clones only and misses some. The sample carries 100,000 to 150,000 clones, 80% to 90% recorded once. The TCR comes from a man older than 75 with active or convalescent COVID-19. Sequenced material: peripheral blood. The chain couples TRBV3-1 (or the pseudogene TRBV3-2) to TRBJ2-3, with D tentatively TRBD2 (6 bases). The CDR3 DNA is TGTGCCAGCAGCAAATCCGGGGGTCGCACAGATACGCAGTATTTT. Translating it yields CASSKSGGRTDTQYF.